This is a list of T cell receptor beta chains from one sample in a study of cytomegalovirus exposure and HLA in healthy donors. TCRdb's copy holds only in-frame clones and misses some; the assay was immunoSEQ multiplex PCR. The data hold about 160,000 clones, with about 83% observed a single time. The sample comprised PBMCs. These receptors were collected from a woman in her 30s in good health and CMV-seronegative. The CDR3 runs from the conserved cysteine through the conserved F or W. Each record gives: D gene, J gene, V gene, clone size, CDR3 protein, CDR3 DNA. A D gene is named only where the DNA matches it firmly. Clone size is not always given. Where it is, it says once, few, many or a class for expanded clones.

NA	TRBJ2-7	TRBV19	NA	CASVSLDRPYEQYF	TGTGCCAGCGTCAGCCTTGACAGGCCTTACGAGCAGTACTTC
NA	TRBJ1-1	TRBV5-8	once	CASSFLVGDTEAFF	TGTGCCAGCAGTTTTCTAGTAGGGGACACTGAAGCTTTCTTT
NA	TRBJ2-1	TRBV27	once	CASSQSGVYNEQFF	TGTGCCAGCAGTCAATCCGGGGTCTACAATGAGCAGTTCTTC
NA	TRBJ2-4	TRBV6-1	NA	CASRAQGPNPLYF	TGTGCCAGCAGGGCACAGGGTCCGAACCCCCTCTACTTC
TRBD1	TRBJ2-5	TRBV29-1	once	CSLDRVQETQYF	TGCAGCTTGGACAGGGTCCAAGAGACCCAGTACTTC
TRBD1	TRBJ2-7	TRBV5-1	NA	CASSRGQVYEQYF	TGCGCCAGCAGCAGGGGACAGGTTTACGAGCAGTACTTC
NA	TRBJ1-6	TRBV28	NA	CASSLGLVNNSPLHF	TGTGCCAGCAGTTTGGGACTTGTTAATAATTCACCCCTCCACTTT
NA	TRBJ1-1	TRBV10-2	few	CASRSPGAPDGAFF	TGCGCCAGCAGAAGTCCAGGGGCGCCCGACGGAGCTTTCTTT
NA	TRBJ1-3	TRBV6-5	NA	CASSYSNTGGNTIYF	TGTGCCAGCAGTTACTCGAATACAGGAGGAAACACCATATATTTT
NA	TRBJ1-6	TRBV7-2	NA	CASSLRQGLGSPLHF	TGTGCCAGCAGCCTCCGCCAGGGATTAGGTTCACCCCTCCACTTT
TRBD2	TRBJ2-1	TRBV5-6	NA	CASSPGGLAGGEQFF	TGTGCCAGCAGCCCCGGGGGACTAGCGGGAGGGGAGCAGTTCTTC
TRBD2	TRBJ2-1	TRBV30	NA	CAWSSTSGSNEQFF	TGTGCCTGGAGTAGCACTAGCGGGAGTAATGAGCAGTTCTTC
TRBD1	TRBJ2-6	TRBV5-1	NA	CASSLAGTGSGANVLTF	TGCGCCAGCAGCTTGGCCGGGACAGGGTCTGGGGCCAACGTCCTGACTTTC
NA	TRBJ1-6	TRBV9	NA	CASSTRTSGSPLHF	TGTGCCAGCAGCACTCGAACGAGCGGTTCACCCCTCCACTTT
NA	TRBJ2-3	TRBV5-1	NA	CASGKGGGVREDTQYF	TGCGCCAGCGGCAAGGGGGGGGGAGTAAGGGAAGATACGCAGTATTTT
NA	TRBJ1-1	TRBV7-3	NA	CASSSFAGVNTEAFF	TGTGCCAGCAGCTCATTTGCGGGGGTGAACACTGAAGCTTTCTTT
TRBD1	TRBJ2-7	TRBV18	NA	CASSSLGQGKDQGGYEQYF	TGTGCCAGCTCGTCCCTAGGACAGGGAAAGGACCAGGGCGGGTACGAGCAGTACTTC
TRBD1	TRBJ1-1	TRBV6-1	NA	CASSASGGWDTEAFF	TGTGCCAGCAGTGCTTCAGGGGGCTGGGACACTGAAGCTTTCTTT
NA	TRBJ2-3	TRBV19	NA	CASSLQSTDTQYF	TGTGCCAGTAGTCTACAGTCCACAGATACGCAGTATTTT
TRBD1	TRBJ2-1	TRBV4-2	NA	CASSQPLPGQGYNEQFF	TGTGCCAGCAGCCAGCCCCTTCCGGGACAGGGCTACAATGAGCAGTTCTTC
NA	TRBJ1-5	TRBV2	NA	CASSKERNQPQHF	TGTGCCAGCAGTAAGGAGCGCAATCAGCCCCAGCATTTT
NA	TRBJ2-3	TRBV21-1	NA	CAGNRVFVSTDTQYF	TGTGCCGGAAACAGGGTATTTGTTTCCACAGATACGCAGTATTTT
TRBD1	TRBJ1-2	TRBV6-1	NA	CASRKGDRAYGYTF	TGTGCCAGCAGGAAGGGGGACAGGGCCTATGGCTACACCTTC
TRBD2	TRBJ2-3	TRBV27	once	CASSFAGVFPDTQYF	TGTGCCAGCAGTTTCGCGGGAGTGTTCCCAGATACGCAGTATTTT
TRBD2	TRBJ2-3	TRBV5-4	NA	CASSGGGPYTDTQYF	TGTGCCAGCAGCGGCGGGGGACCCTACACAGATACGCAGTATTTT
NA	TRBJ2-3	TRBV10-3	NA	CAISDFDTQYF	TGTGCCATCAGTGACTTCGATACGCAGTATTTT
NA	TRBJ1-5	TRBV27	NA	CASAGTQNQPQHF	TGTGCCAGCGCGGGGACTCAAAATCAGCCCCAGCATTTT
TRBD1	TRBJ2-3	TRBV7-6	NA	CASSLRTGPTDTQYF	TGTGCCAGCAGCCTACGGACAGGTCCCACAGATACGCAGTATTTT
TRBD1	TRBJ2-7	TRBV30	once	CAWSPGTGYEQYF	TGTGCCTGGAGTCCCGGGACAGGTTACGAGCAGTACTTC
NA	TRBJ1-1	TRBV9	few	CASSEQIEGTEAFF	TGTGCCAGCAGCGAACAGATCGAGGGCACTGAAGCTTTCTTT
TRBD2	TRBJ2-5	TRBV9	NA	CASSVTSGVYQETQYF	TGTGCCAGCAGCGTGACTAGCGGGGTGTACCAAGAGACCCAGTACTTC
NA	TRBJ2-7	TRBV27	NA	CASSSFPPYEQYF	TGTGCCAGCAGTTCCTTCCCTCCCTACGAGCAGTACTTC
NA	TRBJ2-1	TRBV9	NA	CASSVAPGTQSYNEQFF	TGTGCCAGCAGCGTTGCCCCCGGGACTCAATCCTACAATGAGCAGTTCTTC
NA	TRBJ2-5	TRBV7-9	NA	CASSRTGTSHRGMGETQYF	TGTGCCAGCAGCAGGACAGGGACTAGCCATAGAGGGATGGGAGAGACCCAGTACTTC
NA	TRBJ2-3	TRBV19	NA	CASSIAGISTDTQYF	TGTGCCAGTAGTATAGCAGGGATAAGCACAGATACGCAGTATTTT
NA	TRBJ1-1	TRBV14	NA	CASSQGLTRTVLNTEAFF	TGTGCCAGCAGCCAAGGTCTTACAAGGACAGTCTTGAACACTGAAGCTTTCTTT
NA	TRBJ2-7	TRBV6-5	once	CASSPDRSSSYEQYF	TGTGCCAGCAGTCCCGACAGGTCCAGTTCCTACGAGCAGTACTTC
NA	TRBJ2-3	TRBV7-2	few	CASSGQFTDTQYF	TGTGCCAGCAGCGGACAATTCACAGATACGCAGTATTTT
TRBD2	TRBJ2-1	TRBV28	NA	CASSLLGGASGRMQFF	TGTGCCAGCAGTTTACTCGGCGGGGCTAGCGGGAGGATGCAGTTCTTC
TRBD2	TRBJ2-1	TRBV25-1	NA	CASSERLAAYNEQFF	TGTGCCAGCAGTGAAAGACTAGCGGCCTACAATGAGCAGTTCTTC
TRBD1	TRBJ2-1	TRBV6-6	NA	CASSLTGGPYNEQFF	TGTGCCAGCAGCCTCACAGGGGGCCCGTACAATGAGCAGTTCTTC
NA	TRBJ2-7	TRBV5-1	NA	CASSLEDSRREQYF	TGCGCCAGCAGCTTGGAGGACAGCCGCCGCGAGCAGTACTTC
NA	TRBJ1-2	TRBV21-1	NA	CASSKVKGGKDGYTF	TGTGCCAGCAGCAAAGTGAAAGGGGGAAAGGATGGCTACACCTTC
NA	TRBJ2-1	TRBV30	NA	CAWSSAGFRNEQFF	TGTGCCTGGAGTTCGGCGGGATTTCGGAATGAGCAGTTCTTC
NA	TRBJ2-1	TRBV7-9	few	CASSSNMGGQEQFF	TGTGCCAGCAGCTCTAATATGGGGGGGCAGGAGCAGTTCTTC
TRBD1	TRBJ2-7	TRBV27	once	CASSPDRVYNEQYF	TGTGCCAGCAGTCCGGACAGGGTATACAACGAGCAGTACTTC
NA	TRBJ1-1	TRBV6-1	NA	CASSTSGWDTEAFF	NA
TRBD2	TRBJ2-5	TRBV5-1	NA	CASSSSGVWEETQYF	TGCGCCAGCAGCTCTAGCGGGGTCTGGGAGGAGACCCAGTACTTC
TRBD2	TRBJ2-5	TRBV18	NA	CASSPPDSSGRWETQYF	TGTGCCAGCTCACCACCGGATTCTAGCGGGAGATGGGAGACCCAGTACTTC
NA	TRBJ2-7	TRBV29-1	once	CSVGGLYSYEQYF	TGCAGCGTTGGTGGCCTTTACTCCTACGAGCAGTACTTC
NA	TRBJ2-7	TRBV7-3	NA	CASSLSGAVSEQYF	TGTGCCAGCAGCTTATCAGGGGCGGTCAGCGAGCAGTACTTC
NA	TRBJ1-4	TRBV6-1	NA	CASTVNRGEKLFF	TGTGCCAGCACAGTTAATAGAGGGGAAAAACTGTTTTTT
NA	TRBJ2-1	TRBV6-1	once	CASSEAVLSYNEQFF	TGTGCCAGCAGTGAAGCGGTACTTTCGTACAATGAGCAGTTCTTC
TRBD2	TRBJ2-7	TRBV29-1	NA	CSVDRVAGSYEQYF	TGCAGCGTTGATAGGGTAGCGGGCTCCTACGAGCAGTACTTC
NA	TRBJ2-5	TRBV7-2	NA	CASSLWLPVQETQYF	TGTGCCAGCAGCTTGTGGCTTCCAGTACAAGAGACCCAGTACTTC
TRBD1	TRBJ2-1	TRBV27	NA	CASSLSPGGYNEQFF	TGTGCCAGCAGTTTATCTCCAGGGGGCTACAATGAGCAGTTCTTC
NA	TRBJ2-5	TRBV7-2	NA	CASSFGGPETQYF	TGTGCCAGCAGCTTCGGGGGGCCAGAGACCCAGTACTTC
TRBD2	TRBJ2-7	TRBV7-2	once	CASSARLAGGFPYEQYF	TGTGCCAGCAGCGCCCGACTAGCGGGAGGGTTCCCCTACGAGCAGTACTTC
NA	TRBJ1-6	TRBV7-2	NA	CASSLLSSPLHF	TGTGCCAGCAGCTTACTCAGTTCACCCCTCCACTTT